These T cell receptor beta chains were read from a single sample in a study of T-cell reconstitution after alpha-beta-depleted transplantation in children. TCRdb independently ran MiXCR on the PCR reads; one entry per CDR3 protein. The data show approximately 82,000 distinct CDR3 sequences, with about a sixth seen just once and about 47% held by the top ten. Sequencing was performed on PBMCs, mostly from graft donor cells, taken 360 days after TCRalphabeta/CD19-depleted stem cell transplant. The receptor source for this set is a male patient aged 2 to 10 who had a stem cell transplant for acute lymphoblastic leukemia, so the T cells may come from the graft donor. Each CDR3 is given with its conserved first and last residue. A D gene is named only where the DNA matches it firmly. The size entry is marked missing in some rows and otherwise reads once, few, many or a size class.

d_call j_call clone_size v_call cdr3_nt cdr3_aa
. TRBJ2-7 . TRBV12-3/TRBV12-4 TGTGCCAGCAGCTCACGACAGGGGAGGGGGTTCTACGAGCAGTACTTC CASSSRQGRGFYEQYF
. TRBJ2-7 . TRBV7-2 TGTGCCAGCAGCCCCAGGGGTCCTTCCTACGAGCAGTACTTC CASSPRGPSYEQYF
. TRBJ2-3 many TRBV6-5 TGTGCCAGCAGTTACTCTCACCATGAAGGAGATACGCAGTATTTT CASSYSHHEGDTQYF
. TRBJ2-1 . TRBV7-9 TGTGCCAGCAGCTTAGTGGGGGCGCGGGTTCCCCCCAATGAGCAGTTCTTC CASSLVGARVPPNEQFF
. TRBJ2-1 . TRBV27 TGTGCCAGCAGTCCTGAGCCTTACTGGCGGTCCTACAATGAGCAGTTCTTC CASSPEPYWRSYNEQFF
. TRBJ2-7 . TRBV7-6 TGTGCCAGCAGCTCCCGGACATCCCCCTACGAGCAGTACTTC CASSSRTSPYEQYF
TRBD1 TRBJ2-7 few TRBV6-1 TGTGCCAGCAGGGGGCGGGACAGGACCTACGAGCAGTACTTC CASRGRDRTYEQYF
TRBD2 TRBJ2-3 few TRBV20-1 TGCAGTGCTAGATTCCCACTAGCGGGGACAGATACGCAGTATTTT CSARFPLAGTDTQYF
. TRBJ2-3 few TRBV20-1 TGCAGTGCTAGAGAGTTCCATCCCTTACTTTTAAGCACAGATACGCAGTATTTT CSAREFHPLLLSTDTQYF
TRBD2 TRBJ2-5 . TRBV5-1 TGCGCCAGCAGCTTTAGCTTAGCGGGTTCCCAAGAGACCCAGTACTTC CASSFSLAGSQETQYF
TRBD2 TRBJ2-7 many TRBV5-1 TGCGCCAGCAGTTCAGTTACTAGCGGGAGGCGTTACGAGCAGTACTTC CASSSVTSGRRYEQYF
TRBD2 TRBJ2-1 . TRBV2 TGTGCCAGCAGCAGGACTAGCGGGAGGAGGAATGAGCAGTTCTTC CASSRTSGRRNEQFF
. TRBJ1-1 few TRBV10-3 TGTGCCATCAAAGAAGCCGGAGAGAACACTGAAGCTTTCTTT CAIKEAGENTEAFF
. TRBJ2-7 . TRBV6-1 TGTGCCAGCATCCGTCTCGGAGGGCCTTACGAGCAGTACTTC CASIRLGGPYEQYF
. TRBJ1-1 . TRBV28 TGTGCCAGCAGTTTATTGCACACTGAAGCTTTCTTT CASSLLHTEAFF
TRBD1 TRBJ2-7 few TRBV12-3/TRBV12-4 TGTGCCAGCAGTTCCTGGACAGGTGCCTACGAGCAGTACTTC CASSSWTGAYEQYF